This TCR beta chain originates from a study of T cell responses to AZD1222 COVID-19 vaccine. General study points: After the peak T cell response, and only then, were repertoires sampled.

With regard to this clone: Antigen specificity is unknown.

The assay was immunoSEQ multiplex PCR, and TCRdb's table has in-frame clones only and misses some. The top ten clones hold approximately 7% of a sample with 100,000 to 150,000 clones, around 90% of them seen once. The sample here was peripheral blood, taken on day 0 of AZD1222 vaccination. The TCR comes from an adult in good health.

CDR3 coding DNA: TGTGCCAGCAGTTACTCGGGACGGAGGTGGAACACTGAAGCTTTCTTT. Translation: CASSYSGRRWNTEAFF. V gene TRBV6-5 combines with J gene TRBJ1-1, with D possibly matching TRBD1 (5 bases). The V end lost 0 bases, the J end lost 1 base, and 12 bases lay between the germline ends. The CDR3 runs to 16 residues. Per germline, CDR1 MNHEY and CDR2 SVGAGI.